Presented here are 21 T cell receptor delta chains from one specimen sequenced in a study of γδ T cells in repeated Plasmodium falciparum infection listed by TCRdb under 2021. Library method: multiplex PCR. Instrument used: Illumina MiSeq. TCRdb reprocessed the public data with the CATT caller; entries with the same nucleotide sequence were combined afterwards. The sample has 40,000 to 55,000 delta-chain clones on record, 1.9% of them singletons. The top ten constitute less than 30% of the sample. Vgamma9/Vdelta2+ and Vdelta2-negative gammadelta T cell populations were flow-sorted from peripheral blood mononuclear cells for bulk TCR repertoire analysis. The specimen was gamma-delta T cells from blood. These receptors all come from a pool of human donors (malaria-infected and uninfected, not separated).

This clone showed up just a few times. TCRdb's protein, taken from a much larger clone, differs from this DNA's translation at residue 4, likely owing to a read error; the protein displayed comes from the DNA. V gene TRDV1 combines with J gene TRDJ2, with D tentatively TRDD3 (6 bases). TCRdb offers no J gene call, so here the DNA was matched to germline to obtain one. V was cut by 9 bases and J by 1 base, with 33 bases left in between. Germline assignment: CDR1 TSWWSYY and CDR2 QGS. The CDR3 is 21 residues long. The CDR3 DNA reads as TGTGCTCTCCCCCTATTTTCCCAACTCTGGGGATTTGCAAATTTGACAGCACAACTCTTCTTT. Translated: CALPLFSQLWGFANLTAQLFF.

This clone was seen a handful of times. The likely explanation is a read error, given a far larger clone one base away. The same CDR3 also results from other DNA sequences found in this sample. This chain joins TRDV1 and TRDJ1; perhaps TRDD3 as D (5 bases). Assignment of the J gene here rests on matching the DNA to germline, because TCRdb gives none. CDR1 and CDR2 from the germline V gene are TSWWSYY and QGS. V lost 6 bases and J lost 0, with 29 bases in between. CDR3 length: 20 residues. In DNA, the CDR3 is TGTGCTCTTGGAGACTTCGCGGGGACTCCAAGGCGAGAGTACACCGATAAACTCATCTTT. The encoded protein is CALGDFAGTPRREYTDKLIF.

A word on this clone: The protein TCRdb lists belongs to a much larger clone and differs from this DNA's translation at residue 3, which points to a read error; the protein shown is made from the DNA. The J gene is TRDJ1, the V gene TRDV2, with unresolved D. TCRdb records no J gene; here it was assigned by comparing the DNA to germline. CDR1 GEAIGNYY and CDR2 EKD come from the germline V gene. The CDR3 has 13 amino acids. In DNA form, the CDR3 reads TGTGCCTATGACACCGTACGCGGCGATAAACTCATCTTT. This encodes CAYDTVRGDKLIF.

As for this clone: This probably arose from a read error, given a far larger clone one base away. This CDR3 is also generated by other DNA sequences in the sample. The chain links TRAV38-2/DV8 to TRDJ1; 7 bases are a match to TRDD3. The J gene is absent in TCRdb and was assigned here via DNA matching to germline. This CDR3 contains 26 residues. The V and J ends lost 0 bases and 3 bases, in that order; junction bases with no gene match: 38. Per the germline V gene, CDR1 is TSESDYY and CDR2 is QEAYKQQN. Here the CDR3 reads CAYRSAWAHPLKDRYWGIPISDKLIF. The CDR3 nucleotides are TGTGCTTATAGGAGCGCGTGGGCCCATCCTCTCAAAGACCGGTACTGGGGAATACCAATCTCCGATAAACTCATCTTT.

In this sample, this clone is medium-sized. Other DNA sequences in this specimen translate into the identical CDR3. V and J are TRDV3 and TRDJ1; D is ambiguous. Germline loops: CDR1 TVYSNPD, CDR2 GDNSRS (reference sequence). V lost 1 base and J 0 bases, leaving 12 bases between the germline ends. CDR3 length: 14 amino acids. The CDR3 protein is CAFTYPQYTDKLIF. DNA for the CDR3: TGTGCCTTTACGTATCCCCAATACACCGATAAACTCATCTTT. Looking up the rest from reference TRDV3 and TRDJ1 gives the full variable domain: CDKVTQSSPDQTVASGSEVVLLCTYDTVYSNPDLFWYRIRPDYSFQFVFYGDNSRSEGADFTQGRFSVKHILTQKAFHLVISPVRTEDSATYYCAFTYPQYTDKLIFGKGTRVTVEP.

There are many counts of this clone. This likely stems from a read error, as it lies one base from a far larger clone. The V gene is TRDV1, the J gene TRDJ1; 9 bases are shared with TRDD2. CDR3 length equals 22 residues. V shed 4 bases, J shed 3 bases, and the junction held 27 bases outside the gene matches. Germline assignment: CDR1 TSWWSYY and CDR2 QGS. CDR3 DNA: TGTGCTCTTGGGGGTCCCGCCTTCCTACGAAACTGGGGATGGAGGTACGCCGATAAACTCATCTTT. Translation gives CALGGPAFLRNWGWRYADKLIF.

Ten or more counts support this clone. The J gene is TRDJ1, the V gene TRDV1; 10 nucleotides align to TRDD3. CDR1 is TSWWSYY and CDR2 is QGS in the germline V gene. The V gene end was trimmed by 2 bases and the J gene end by 6 bases; junction bases not matched to a gene: 12. This CDR3 has 17 amino acids. The CDR3 DNA sequence: TGTGCTCTTGGGGAAGACCCTGTACTGGGGGATGGCAATAAACTCATCTTT. Translated: CALGEDPVLGDGNKLIF.

As to this clone: The TCRdb record carries a much larger clone's protein, which differs from this DNA's translation at residue 12; a read error is the likely cause, and the protein listed here is the DNA translation. The rearrangement links TRDV1 to TRDJ1; the match to TRDD3 covers 7 bases. Per germline, CDR1 TSWWSYY and CDR2 QGS. The ends lost 4 bases at V and 0 bases at J; junction bases unmatched: 23. This CDR3 has 21 residues. The chain's CDR3 is CALGGRPVRWGVIWYTDKLIF. The CDR3 nucleotides read TGTGCTCTTGGGGGCCGTCCAGTACGCTGGGGGGTAATATGGTACACCGATAAACTCATCTTT.

The V gene is TRDV1, the J gene TRDJ1, with TRDD3 matching over 12 bases. Matching the DNA to germline supplied the J gene, which TCRdb does not give. Germline-derived CDR1 and CDR2 are TSWWSYY and QGS. V lost 3 bases to trimming and J lost 0 bases; unmatched junction nucleotides: 26. This CDR3 spans 24 amino acids. This CDR3 reads CALGDPLLSSWGIRGVIYTDKLIF. CDR3 DNA sequence: TGTGCTCTTGGGGATCCTCTTCTATCCAGCTGGGGGATACGCGGGGTTATTTACACCGATAAACTCATCTTT.

With regard to this clone: A far more abundant clone sits one base away, making this likely a read error. Other nucleotide sequences from this sample produce the same CDR3. The chain carries TRDV3 and TRDJ1; 8 bases map to TRDD2. The J gene, not given by TCRdb, was assigned here from a germline match of the nucleotide sequence. Germline V CDR1 and CDR2: TVYSNPD, GDNSRS (reference sequence). The CDR3 is 20 amino acids. The CDR3 DNA reads TGTGCCTTTAAGAGGCCTTCCTATCATCGTGTGACATACTACACTGATAAACTCATCTTT. Its protein is CAFKRPSYHRVTYYTDKLIF.

This clone was recorded a few times. This DNA's translation and the protein TCRdb lists, from a much larger clone, do not match at residue 14, likely due to a read error; the protein shown is translated from the DNA. The gene calls are TRDV1 and TRDJ1; D perhaps matches TRDD2 (6 bases). The J gene, missing from TCRdb, was assigned here through DNA to germline matching. With 4 bases removed from V and 5 bases from J, the gap between germline ends came to 41 bases. This CDR3 has 23 amino acids. Germline values: CDR1 TSWWSYY, CDR2 QGS. CDR3 nucleotide sequence: TGTGCTCTTGGGGTTCCGTCTATTCCCTTCCACAGTACTGTGGGGCGAGCCCAGGATAAACTCATCTTT. Its translation: CALGVPSIPFHSTVGRAQDKLIF.

This clone occurred many times. This likely traces to a read error, being one base from a far larger clone. The sample has other DNA sequences that encode this CDR3 too. The chain joins TRDV1 to TRDJ1; TRDD3 might be the D (7 bases). TCRdb lists no J gene, so it was determined here by aligning the DNA to germline. This CDR3 has 22 residues. Trimming removed 5 bases at V and 8 bases at J, with 42 bases between. Germline CDR1 reads TSWWSYY; CDR2 reads QGS. This chain's CDR3 is CALGPALFLGLLGTPGGDKLIF. CDR3 coding DNA: TGTGCTCTTGGGCCCGCCCTCTTCCTCGGACTACTGGGGACGCCGGGGGGCGACAAACTCATCTTT.

This clone has a handful of counts. TCRdb pairs this DNA with a much larger clone's protein that differs at residue 10, likely a read error; the protein shown was translated from the DNA. This chain links TRDV2 with TRDJ1; 7 bases are shared with TRDD3. The J gene was not available in TCRdb and was assigned here by matching the DNA to germline segments. Germline V gene lookup returns CDR1 GEAIGNYY and CDR2 EKD. V shed 0 bases, J shed 5 bases, and the junction held 8 bases outside the gene matches. The CDR3 is made up of 15 amino acids. CDR3 amino acids: CACDTVEGIGDKLIF. CDR3 coding DNA: TGTGCCTGTGACACCGTGGAGGGGATAGGGGATAAACTCATCTTT.

Details on this clone: This likely stems from a read error, as it lies one base from a far larger clone. The same CDR3 also results from other DNA sequences found in this sample. The chain couples TRDV1 to TRDJ2; 13 bases match TRDD3. The germline gives CDR1 TSWWSYY, CDR2 QGS. CDR3 size: 20 residues. The CDR3 region is CALGLLRGGTGGYATAQLFF. DNA for the CDR3: TGTGCTCTTGGCCTCCTCCGCGGAGGTACTGGGGGATACGCGACAGCACAGCTCTTCTTT.

In this sample, this clone turned up many times. A read error likely explains this, since a far larger clone differs by one base. This same CDR3 is encoded by further DNA sequences in the sample. The chain joins TRDV3 to TRDJ1; TRDD3 matches 8 bases. Germline V CDR1 and CDR2: TVYSNPD, GDNSRS (reference sequence). The CDR3 is 12 residues long. The CDR3, as DNA: TGTGCCTCCCGGGGATACACTGATAAACTCATCTTT. Protein: CASRGYTDKLIF.

This clone was observed many times. A read error likely explains this, since a far larger clone differs by one base. This sample includes further DNA sequences coding for the same CDR3. This chain uses TRDV3 with TRDJ1; 9 bases fit TRDD3. V lost 4 bases, J lost 4 bases, and 34 bases stayed unmatched. Germline V CDR1 and CDR2: TVYSNPD, GDNSRS (reference sequence). The CDR3 consists of 22 residues. The CDR3 DNA reads as TGTGCCTGTCGAAGGCCCTCCTCAAAGGGCCTGTACTGGGGGACCGGATACGATAAACTCATCTTT. Residues: CACRRPSSKGLYWGTGYDKLIF. Full variable domain (rest looked up from reference TRDV3 and TRDJ1): CDKVTQSSPDQTVASGSEVVLLCTYDTVYSNPDLFWYRIRPDYSFQFVFYGDNSRSEGADFTQGRFSVKHILTQKAFHLVISPVRTEDSATYYCACRRPSSKGLYWGTGYDKLIFGKGTRVTVEP.

This clone was counted many times. This chain links TRDV1 with TRDJ1; 9 bases are shared with TRDD3. This CDR3 is built from 21 residues. Germline V CDR1 and CDR2: TSWWSYY, QGS. Losses at the gene ends were 5 bases for V and 1 base for J; bases not matched to a gene: 23. CDR3: CALGKGDRLGDPRRPTDKLIF. CDR3 sequence (DNA): TGTGCTCTTGGGAAAGGGGATAGACTGGGGGACCCCCGTCGGCCCACCGATAAACTCATCTTT.

This clone was picked up many times. The chain recombines TRDV1 with TRDJ1; 9 positions agree with TRDD3. Losses at the gene ends were 1 base for V and 0 bases for J; bases not matched to a gene: 6. Germline V lookup: CDR1 TSWWSYY, CDR2 QGS. There are 17 residues in the CDR3. The CDR3 sequence: CALGEQLRGIHTDKLIF. CDR3 in DNA: TGTGCTCTTGGGGAACAACTACGGGGGATACACACCGATAAACTCATCTTT.

Concerning this clone: The likely explanation is a read error, given a far larger clone one base away. The same CDR3 arises from other DNA sequences in this sample as well. The rearrangement joins TRDV1 to TRDJ1, with 10 bases fitting TRDD3. Germline V gene lookup returns CDR1 TSWWSYY and CDR2 QGS. The CDR3 totals 23 residues. In DNA form, the CDR3 reads TGCGCTCTTGGGGAAATTCATACTATTTGGGGGGATACGCCGCGGTGGTACACCGATAAACTCATCTTT. Protein sequence: CALGEIHTIWGDTPRWYTDKLIF.

Only a few counts were recorded for this clone. The protein TCRdb gives is from a much larger clone and does not agree with this DNA's translation at residue 18, likely a read error; the protein shown here comes from the DNA. V gene TRDV1 combines with J gene TRDJ2; 13 bases line up with TRDD3. Germline matching of the DNA provided the J gene here, since TCRdb leaves it blank. The ends lost 4 bases at V and 6 bases at J; junction bases unmatched: 32. Germline CDR1 TSWWSYY, CDR2 QGS. The CDR3 has 25 residues. The CDR3 sequence: CALGAPFFPYTQRTGGYGGAAQLFF. CDR3 bases: TGTGCTCTTGGGGCCCCATTTTTCCCCTACACCCAACGTACTGGGGGATACGGCGGGGCAGCACAACTCTTCTTT.

This clone was counted a few times. TCRdb shows a much larger clone's protein in place of this DNA's translation, and the two differ at residue 15, likely through a read error; the protein shown is translated from the DNA. The V gene is TRDV3, but the J gene lacks a call. In germline, CDR1 is TVYSNPD, CDR2 GDNSRS (reference sequence). This CDR3 comprises 17 residues. The CDR3 coding sequence is TGTGCTCGTCGTCTCCTACAAGGCTGGTACAACGCCGATAAACCCATCTTT. Protein sequence: CARRLLQGWYNADKPIF.